Presented here are 24 T cell receptor beta chains from one specimen sequenced in a study of regulatory T cells in long-lasting Graves disease. HTBI primers from iRepertoire and Arm-PCR of CDR3 regions yielded the TCR beta libraries. TCRdb independently ran MiXCR on the multiplex PCR reads; one entry per CDR3 protein. Found here are about 520,000 distinct CDR3 sequences, around 12% of them singletons; the top ten hold around 10%. Time point in this sample: newly diagnosed GD, antithyroid drugs for less than 3 months. From RNA extracted from PBMCs, the TCR library was made. The same data also went into a second study, on T cells in Graves' hyperthyroidism and ophthalmopathy.

This sample comprised peripheral blood mononuclear cells (PBMCs), obtained at new diagnosis, from a patient treated with antithyroid drugs. The receptors come from a woman in her thirties with Graves disease.

This clonotype was observed at least ten times. The V gene is TRBV3-1, the J gene TRBJ2-3, with TRBD2 matching over 13 bases. This CDR3 comprises 15 residues. V dropped 6 bases and J dropped 4; count of bases not matched to a gene: 4. Germline assignment: CDR1 LGHDT and CDR2 YNNKEL (reference sequence). CDR3 nucleotide sequence: TGTGCCAGCAGACTAGCGGGAGGGCCCGCAGATACGCAGTATTTT. The encoded protein is CASRLAGGPADTQYF.

The chain uses TRBV2 and TRBJ2-1; D may be TRBD1 (5 bases). The CDR3 has 14 amino acids. Trimming pared 3 bases from V and 11 bases from J, leaving 17 bases between. CDR1 and CDR2 (germline): SNHLY, FYNNEI. CDR3 in amino acids: CASSDRGGLEQQFF. The CDR3 DNA sequence: TGTGCCAGCAGTGATAGGGGTGGGCTGGAACAGCAGTTCTTC. Filled out from reference TRBV2 and TRBJ2-1, the complete variable domain reads EPEVTQTPSHQVTQMGQEVILRCVPISNHLYFYWYRQILGQKVEFLVSFYNNEISEKSEIFDDQFSVERPDGSNFTLKIRSTKLEDSAMYFCASSDRGGLEQQFFGPGTRLTVL.

In its sample, this clonotype was seen many times. This chain joins TRBV20-1 and TRBJ1-6, with no clear D. The V and J ends lost 5 bases and 13 bases respectively, with 15 bases between them. The CDR3 loop spans 12 amino acids. In germline, CDR1 is DFQATT, CDR2 SNEGSKA (reference sequence). The CDR3 is CSAGGGISPLHF. The CDR3 DNA reads TGCAGTGCTGGCGGAGGGATATCTCCCCTCCACTTT.

Ten or more counts support this clonotype. The rearrangement links TRBV30 to TRBJ2-1; D is possibly TRBD1 or TRBD2 (5 bases each). Trimming cost V 6 bases and J 1 base, with 16 bases left between them. The germline V gene encodes CDR1 GTSNPN and CDR2 SVGIG (reference sequence). This CDR3 has 15 residues. CDR3 sequence (DNA): TGTGCCTGTTCTGTCAGGGAGAGTTCCTACAATGAGCAGTTCTTC. This translates into CACSVRESSYNEQFF.

This chain connects TRBV3-1 to TRBJ1-4; 7 bases agree with TRBD1. This CDR3 comprises 16 residues. Trimming cost V 2 bases and J 4 bases; bases outside gene matches: 7. CDR1 LGHDT and CDR2 YNNKEL come from the germline V gene (reference sequence). The DNA of the CDR3 is TGTGCCAGCAGCCAAATGACCGGGACAGTTAATGAAAAACTGTTTTTT. It codes for CASSQMTGTVNEKLFF.

This clonotype was recorded at least ten times. The chain links TRBV30 to TRBJ1-5; TRBD1 matches 8 bases. CDR1 is GTSNPN and CDR2 is SVGIG in the germline V gene (reference sequence). The J segment lost 4 bases and the V segment lost 0 bases, leaving 2 bases of the junction unmatched. The CDR3 runs to 14 residues. CDR3: CAWSVDRENQPQHF. CDR3 bases: TGTGCCTGGAGTGTGGACAGGGAGAATCAGCCCCAGCATTTT. Filled out from reference TRBV30 and TRBJ1-5, the complete variable domain reads SQTIHQWPATLVQPVGSPLSLECTVEGTSNPNLYWYRQAAGRGLQLLFYSVGIGQISSEVPQNLSASRPQDRQFILSSKKLLLSDSGFYLCAWSVDRENQPQHFGDGTRLSIL.

This clonotype was recorded many times. The chain employs TRBV6-2 or TRBV6-3 and TRBJ1-2; D is unclear. V was shortened by 5 bases and J by 4 bases, with 11 bases between the two germline ends. CDR3 size: 13 residues. Germline V lookup: CDR1 MNHEY, CDR2 SVGEGT. Here the CDR3 reads CASSRRSPYGYTF. CDR3 in DNA: TGTGCCAGCAGTCGCCGTTCACCCTATGGCTACACCTTC.

In this sample, this clonotype turned up many times. This rearrangement joins TRBV4-1 to TRBJ1-1; D is unresolved. The V gene lost 8 bases and the J gene lost 3 bases, with 25 bases spanning the gap. This CDR3 has 17 residues. The germline CDR1 and CDR2 sequences are MGHRA and YSYEKL. Here the CDR3 reads CASAVDGRWIGDTEAFF. CDR3 DNA: TGCGCCAGCGCCGTCGACGGGAGGTGGATTGGGGACACTGAAGCTTTCTTT.

The table lists this clonotype with many counts. The CDR3 bases are TGTGCCAGCAGTTTGGGAGGGGCAGGCATTCAGTACTTC. Its protein is CASSLGGAGIQYF. This chain joins TRBV28 and TRBJ2-4; 7 bases line up with TRBD2. This CDR3 has 13 amino acids. V shed 3 bases, J shed 9 bases, and the junction held 5 bases outside the gene matches. Germline V gene data show CDR1 as MDHEN and CDR2 as SYDVKM.

The table lists this clonotype with a few counts. The rearrangement uses TRBV20-1 and TRBJ2-7, with 9 bases fitting TRBD2. Germline-derived CDR1 and CDR2 are DFQATT and SNEGSKA (reference sequence). CDR3 size: 15 residues. Trimming cost V 3 bases and J 1 base; bases outside gene matches: 7. CDR3 protein: CSASDLAGWSYEQYF. CDR3 bases: TGCAGTGCTAGTGATCTAGCGGGGTGGTCCTACGAGCAGTACTTC.

Many counts were recorded for this clonotype. The chain employs TRBV29-1 and TRBJ2-7; TRBD1 agrees at 9 bases. The CDR3 consists of 12 residues. Germline V gene sequence: CDR1 SQVTM, CDR2 ANQGSEA. Trimming took 6 bases from V and 4 from J; bases not matched to a gene: 4. The CDR3 nucleotides read TGCAGCGTGGAGGGACAGGGTTACGAGCAGTACTTC. Encoded protein: CSVEGQGYEQYF.

The chain joins TRBV6-2 or TRBV6-3 to TRBJ1-1; D is unclear. The V end was cut by 4 bases, the J end by 1 base, with 10 bases between. CDR3 length equals 14 residues. Germline V CDR1 and CDR2: MNHEY, SVGEGT. The DNA of the CDR3 is TGTGCCAGCAGTTTTGGGCAGGAGAACACTGAAGCTTTCTTT. Translation gives CASSFGQENTEAFF.

In the case of this clonotype: This sequence may be a read error, since a much larger clone differs from it by one base. The chain carries TRBV30 and TRBJ2-2; tentative D call: TRBD1 (6 bases). The CDR3 loop spans 13 amino acids. The germline V gene encodes CDR1 GTSNPN and CDR2 SVGIG (reference sequence). The CDR3 protein is CACDRTNTGEPFF. CDR3 in DNA: TGTGCCTGTGACAGGACGAACACCGGGGAGCCGTTTTTT.

Ten or more counts support this clonotype. The CDR3 sequence is CASSLGGQGTEAFF. The CDR3 bases are TGTGCCAGCAGCTTGGGGGGTCAGGGCACTGAAGCTTTCTTT. V and J are TRBV11-3 and TRBJ1-1; D perhaps matches TRBD1 (5 bases). With 3 bases removed from V and 4 bases from J, the gap between germline ends came to 12 bases. Germline V gives CDR1 SGHNT, CDR2 YENEEA. This CDR3 is built from 14 residues.

This clonotype was recorded many times. This sequence joins TRBV30 and TRBJ1-1, with 7 bases identical to TRBD1. The CDR3 runs 13 residues. The germline gives CDR1 GTSNPN, CDR2 SVGIG (reference sequence). V lost 3 bases and J lost 3; bases outside the gene matches: 4. DNA of the CDR3: TGTGCCTGGAGAAAGGGGGCCGACACTGAAGCTTTCTTT. Amino acid sequence: CAWRKGADTEAFF.

This clonotype showed up many times. The chain carries TRBV11-2 and TRBJ2-3; D gene uncertain. The CDR3 has 14 amino acids. Germline V gene sequence: CDR1 SGHAT, CDR2 FQNNGV. With 10 bases removed from V and 3 bases from J, the gap between germline ends came to 17 bases. Here the CDR3 DNA reads TGTGCCACCGCCTTTACGCCTGGAACAGATACGCAGTATTTT. Translating it yields CATAFTPGTDTQYF.

This clonotype was seen only a few times. The chain uses TRBV19 and TRBJ1-4; weak D call: TRBD1 (6 bases). V dropped 6 bases and J dropped 0 bases, with 11 bases sitting between them. The germline V gene encodes CDR1 LNHDA and CDR2 SQIVND (reference sequence). This CDR3 contains 15 residues. CDR3 nucleotides: TGTGCCAGTAGGGACAGTCGTGCAACTAATGAAAAACTGTTTTTT. Its protein product is CASRDSRATNEKLFF.

In its sample, this clonotype was seen many times. This CDR3 is CASSPLWLSHNQPQHF. The CDR3, as DNA: TGTGCCAGCAGCCCATTGTGGCTCAGTCACAATCAGCCCCAGCATTTT. V is TRBV7-2 and J is TRBJ1-5; D gene uncertain. The CDR3 extends over 16 amino acids. CDR1 and CDR2 (germline): SGHTA, FQGNSA. V lost 5 bases and J 3 bases, leaving 17 bases between the germline ends.

With respect to this clonotype: The junction differs from germline at one of its ends, possibly a read error. V gene TRBV5-1 combines with J gene TRBJ2-1, with 12 bases matching TRBD1. The CDR3 is made up of 16 amino acids. Germline V lookup: CDR1 SGHRS, CDR2 YFSETQ. The CDR3 loop is CASSLLGQGAYSEQSF. DNA of the CDR3: TGCGCCAGCAGCTTATTGGGACAGGGGGCTTACAGTGAGCAGTCCTTC.

This clonotype was detected a few times. V gene TRBV5-1 combines with J gene TRBJ1-1; D may be TRBD1 (5 bases). The CDR3 covers 15 residues. In germline, CDR1 is SGHRS, CDR2 YFSETQ. Trimming took off 4 bases at V and 0 bases at J, with 13 bases between the two ends. The CDR3: CASSPWGGVNTEAFF. The CDR3 coding sequence is TGCGCCAGCAGCCCCTGGGGGGGGGTGAACACTGAAGCTTTCTTT. The whole variable domain, filled in from reference TRBV5-1 and TRBJ1-1, reads KAGVTQTPRYLIKTRGQQVTLSCSPISGHRSVSWYQQTPGQGLQFLFEYFSETQRNKGNFPGRFSGRQFSNSRSEMNVSTLELGDSALYLCASSPWGGVNTEAFFGQGTRLTVV.

This clonotype has a single count. A much larger clone differs from this one at a single base, so this may be a read error. The CDR3 does not end in the conserved phenylalanine or tryptophan, so this is likely a read error. The gene calls are TRBV27 and TRBJ2-1, with 7 bases identical to TRBD1. With 7 bases clipped from V and 4 bases from J, the junction kept 10 bases outside the gene matches. There are 15 residues in the CDR3. Germline lookup yields CDR1 MNHEY and CDR2 SMNVEV (reference sequence). The CDR3 DNA reads TGTGCCAGCAACCCTGGGCCAGGGGGTTACAATGAGCAGTTCTTA. This sequence encodes CASNPGPGGYNEQFL.

This clonotype came up many times. The chain recombines TRBV27 with TRBJ1-1; no reliable D call. Germline CDR1 MNHEY, CDR2 SMNVEV (reference sequence). This CDR3 has 13 residues. Trimming cost V 4 bases and J 11 bases, with 17 bases left between them. The CDR3 nucleotides read TGTGCCAGCAGTTCTCCCTTGGTACGGCGGGCTTTCTTT. Translation gives CASSSPLVRRAFF.

As regards this clonotype: One base away lies a much larger clone, so this may be a sequencing read error. The chain links TRBV19 to TRBJ2-7; D gene ambiguous. The CDR3 has 16 amino acids. Germline values: CDR1 LNHDA, CDR2 SQIVND (reference sequence). The CDR3 sequence: CASSIRGGPPSCEQYF. DNA for the CDR3: TGTGCCAGTAGTATACGAGGTGGACCTCCGTCCTGCGAGCAGTACTTC.

This clonotype was seen at least ten times. V usage is TRBV24-1 and J usage is TRBJ1-1; D is perhaps TRBD1 (5 bases). This CDR3 has 13 amino acids. In germline, CDR1 is KGHDR, CDR2 SFDVKD. Trimming took 4 bases from V and 2 from J, leaving 7 bases between them. The CDR3 here is CATSEWDNTEAFF. CDR3 nucleotides: TGTGCCACCAGTGAGTGGGACAACACTGAAGCTTTCTTT.